Listed here are 19 T cell receptor beta chains from one sample, sequenced in a study of blood T cell repertoires in COVID-19. The method was immunoSEQ multiplex PCR; TCRdb's version includes in-frame clones alone and lacks a portion of them. The data show over 75,000 clones, around nine tenths seen once. Sequenced: peripheral blood. The receptors come from a woman aged 80 or older with acute or convalescent COVID-19.

V is TRBV14 and J is TRBJ2-7; D is unclear. Germline V CDR1 and CDR2: SGHDN, FVKESK. The CDR3 contains 12 residues. With 1 base removed from V and 2 bases from J, the gap between germline ends came to 3 bases. In DNA form, the CDR3 reads TGTGCCAGCAGCCAAGCGGCCTACGAGCAGTACTTC. It is translated as CASSQAAYEQYF.

DNA of the CDR3: TGTGCCAGCAGTTACGCCTGGGGCGGGAGGGAGCGCACAGATACGCAGTATTTT. This sequence encodes CASSYAWGGRERTDTQYF. The chain carries TRBV6-2 or TRBV6-3 and TRBJ2-3, with TRBD2 matching over 9 bases. CDR3 length: 18 amino acids. From germline, CDR1 is MNHEY and CDR2 SVGEGT. With V trimmed by 2 bases and J by 1 base, 10 bases remained unmatched.

The chain links TRBV5-4 to TRBJ1-6, with 9 positions matching TRBD1. V lost 4 bases, J lost 9 bases, and 8 bases stayed unmatched. The germline V gene has CDR1 SGHNT and CDR2 YYREEE (reference sequence). The CDR3 sequence is 15 residues long. The CDR3 protein is CASSGGQGQSSPLHF. CDR3 bases: TGTGCCAGCAGCGGGGGACAGGGACAGAGTTCACCCCTCCACTTT.

The chain recombines TRBV5-6 with TRBJ2-7; 9 positions match TRBD2. Trimming took 3 bases from V and 3 from J; bases not matched to a gene: 16. Germline CDR1 is SGHDT and CDR2 is YYEEEE. The CDR3 is 18 residues long. As DNA, the CDR3 is TGTGCCAGCAGCTCCTTATTGACCTGGTCGCGGGAGGGCTACGAGCAGTACTTC. It encodes CASSSLLTWSREGYEQYF.

The chain recombines TRBV6-2 or TRBV6-3 with TRBJ1-1; 9 nucleotides match TRBD1. The germline CDR1 and CDR2 sequences are MNHEY and SVGEGT. V lost 4 bases, J lost 10 bases, and 7 bases stayed unmatched. The CDR3 is 13 amino acids. In DNA, the CDR3 is TGTGCCAGCAGTTCCGCCCACAGGGGGCGAGCTTTCTTT. Translated, it gives CASSSAHRGRAFF.

This chain connects TRBV5-1 to TRBJ2-5; TRBD2 agrees at 13 bases. Per the germline V gene, CDR1 is SGHRS and CDR2 is YFSETQ. Germline trimming cut 3 bases from V and 0 bases from J; bases unmatched to any gene: 8. The CDR3 consists of 18 residues. CDR3 nucleotide sequence: TGCGCCAGCAGCTCGGGACTAGCGGGGATATCGTACCAAGAGACCCAGTACTTC. It encodes CASSSGLAGISYQETQYF.

The chain is built from TRBV28 and TRBJ2-6, with D perhaps TRBD1 (5 bases). The CDR3 is made up of 18 amino acids. The V end lost 3 bases, the J end lost 0 bases, and 15 bases lay between the germline ends. The germline V gene encodes CDR1 MDHEN and CDR2 SYDVKM. Written as DNA, the CDR3 is TGTGCCAGCAGTTTGGGAAGAGTAGGACACTCTGGGGCCAACGTCCTGACTTTC. Residues: CASSLGRVGHSGANVLTF.

J is TRBJ1-6 and V is TRBV7-9; 8 bases map to TRBD1. Germline CDR1 reads SEHNR; CDR2 reads FQNEAQ (reference sequence). The CDR3 is 16 amino acids. J lost 8 bases, V lost 2 bases, and 8 bases had no gene match. The CDR3 sequence is CASSLTSTGVYSPLHF. CDR3 sequence (DNA): TGTGCCAGCAGCTTAACATCGACAGGGGTATATTCACCCCTCCACTTT. Full variable domain (rest looked up from reference TRBV7-9 and TRBJ1-6): DTGVSQNPRHKITKRGQNVTFRCDPISEHNRLYWYRQTLGQGPEFLTYFQNEAQLEKSRLLSDRFSAERPKGSFSTLEIQRTEQGDSAMYLCASSLTSTGVYSPLHFGNGTRLTVT.

In this sample, this clone turned up once. The CDR3 here is CAISESSGLRGSPLHF. The CDR3 DNA reads as TGTGCCATCAGTGAGTCGTCGGGACTGAGGGGTTCACCCCTCCACTTT. The chain links TRBV10-3 to TRBJ1-6; the D gene is possibly TRBD1 (5 bases). The CDR3 consists of 16 residues. Germline-derived CDR1 and CDR2 are ENHRY and SYGVKD. The V and J ends lost 0 bases and 9 bases respectively, with 15 bases between them.

This sequence joins TRBV12-3 or TRBV12-4 and TRBJ2-1, with D unclear. The CDR3 is 12 amino acids. Between the trimmed V and J ends, which lost 2 bases and 9 bases, there was a span of 8 bases. In DNA, the CDR3 is TGTGCCAGCAGTTTAACGCGTAGTGAGCAGTTCTTC. This gives the protein CASSLTRSEQFF.

A few counts support this clone. This chain connects TRBV27 to TRBJ1-2, with D possibly TRBD1 on 5 matching bases. The germline V and J ends were trimmed by 5 bases and 8 bases, with 15 bases remaining between them. The CDR3 totals 13 residues. The germline V gene has CDR1 MNHEY and CDR2 SMNVEV (reference sequence). The CDR3 DNA sequence: TGTGCCAGCAGTAGGGGAACGGGCACGGGCTACACCTTC. Protein product: CASSRGTGTGYTF.

This sequence joins TRBV24-1 and TRBJ2-1, with a weak D call TRBD1 (5 bases). This CDR3 is 17 amino acids long. The V gene lost 2 bases and the J gene lost 0 bases, with 13 bases spanning the gap. Germline V gene sequence: CDR1 KGHDR, CDR2 SFDVKD. CDR3 in amino acids: CATSDSFDSYSYNEQFF. CDR3 DNA: TGTGCCACCAGTGATTCATTTGACAGCTACTCCTACAATGAGCAGTTCTTC.

The gene calls are TRBV29-1 and TRBJ2-2; 9 bases map to TRBD1. Germline V gene sequence: CDR1 SQVTM, CDR2 ANQGSEA. V was pared by 4 bases and J by 6 bases, with 6 bases of the junction left unmatched. The CDR3 covers 14 residues. The CDR3 region is CSVVGTGSAGELFF. Written as DNA, the CDR3 is TGCAGCGTTGTTGGGACAGGGAGTGCCGGGGAGCTGTTTTTT.

CDR3 sequence reads: CATSRPGGFAEAFF. The CDR3 DNA reads as TGTGCCACCAGCAGACCCGGGGGTTTCGCTGAAGCTTTCTTT. J is TRBJ1-1 and V is TRBV15; possible D gene TRBD1, 5 bases. V was pared by 2 bases and J by 6 bases, with 13 bases between. The CDR3 covers 14 residues. The V gene's germline CDR1 is LNHNV and CDR2 YYDKDF (reference sequence).

The chain employs TRBV28 and TRBJ2-2; 7 bases fit TRBD2. V lost 2 bases and J lost 4; bases outside the gene matches: 1. CDR1 and CDR2 from the germline V gene are MDHEN and SYDVKM. This CDR3 spans 14 amino acids. Here the CDR3 DNA reads TGTGCCAGCAGTTTAGGCGGGAGCACCGGGGAGCTGTTTTTT. Residues: CASSLGGSTGELFF.

The chain uses TRBV30 and TRBJ2-1; possible D gene TRBD2, 5 bases. CDR1 and CDR2 from the germline V gene are GTSNPN and SVGIG (reference sequence). V was trimmed by 0 bases and J by 3 bases, leaving 15 bases between them. This CDR3 has 16 residues. CDR3 sequence: CAWSVLISEHYNEQFF. DNA of the CDR3: TGTGCCTGGAGTGTACTAATTAGCGAGCACTACAATGAGCAGTTCTTC.

The J gene is TRBJ1-2, the V gene TRBV5-1; D gene ambiguous. Trimming cost V 1 base and J 0 bases, with 13 bases left between them. This CDR3 is 16 amino acids long. The germline V gene encodes CDR1 SGHRS and CDR2 YFSETQ. The CDR3 sequence: CASSLLGRGSNYGYTF. DNA of the CDR3: TGCGCCAGCAGCTTGCTAGGCCGGGGATCTAACTATGGCTACACCTTC.

For the CDR3, the DNA is TGTGCCAGCAGTTACAGTACAGCTAACTATGGCTACACCTTC. Its protein product is CASSYSTANYGYTF. The chain couples TRBV6-6 to TRBJ1-2; D not certain. The CDR3 length is 14 residues. CDR1 and CDR2 (germline): MNHNY, SVGAGI (reference sequence). V dropped 2 bases and J dropped 0 bases, with 7 bases sitting between them.

The DNA of the CDR3 is TGTGCCAGCAGTTACTCGATTGGGCGAGACACTGAAGCTTTCTTT. It translates to CASSYSIGRDTEAFF. This rearrangement joins TRBV6-2 or TRBV6-3 to TRBJ1-1; D is unresolved. The length of the CDR3 is 15 residues. V was cut by 0 bases and J by 3 bases, with 11 bases left in between. Germline CDR1 is MNHEY and CDR2 is SVGEGT.